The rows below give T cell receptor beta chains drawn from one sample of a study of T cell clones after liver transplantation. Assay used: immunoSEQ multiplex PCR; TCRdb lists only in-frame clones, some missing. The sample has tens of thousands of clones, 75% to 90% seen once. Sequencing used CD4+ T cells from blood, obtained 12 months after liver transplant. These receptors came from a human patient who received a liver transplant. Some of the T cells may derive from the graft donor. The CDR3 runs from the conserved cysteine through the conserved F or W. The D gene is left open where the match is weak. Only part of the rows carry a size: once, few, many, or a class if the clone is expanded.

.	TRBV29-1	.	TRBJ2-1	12	TGCAGCGTTGGTTCCGGCCCCAATGAGCAGTTCTTC	CSVGSGPNEQFF
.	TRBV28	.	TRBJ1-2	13	TGTGCCAGCAGTTTAAGGACTAACTATGGCTACACCTTC	CASSLRTNYGYTF
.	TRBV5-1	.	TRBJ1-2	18	TGCGCCAGCAGCTACTTGACAAAACAGGGAATAAATAACTATGGCTACACCTTC	CASSYLTKQGINNYGYTF
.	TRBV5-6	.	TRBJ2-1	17	TGTGCCAGCAGCTTGTTGGGACACGCGCGGGGCTACAATGAGCAGTTCTTC	CASSLLGHARGYNEQFF
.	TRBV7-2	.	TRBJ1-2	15	TGTGCCAGCAGCTTAGATATGGGGCGCAACTATGGCTACACCTTC	CASSLDMGRNYGYTF
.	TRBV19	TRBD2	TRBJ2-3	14	TGTGCCAGTAGCCCCGGACTAGCGGTAGATACGCAGTATTTT	CASSPGLAVDTQYF
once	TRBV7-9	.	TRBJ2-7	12	TGTGCCAGCAGCCGGGACCGCTACGAGCAGTACTTC	CASSRDRYEQYF
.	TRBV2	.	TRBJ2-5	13	TGTGCCAGCAGCATCTACATGCAGGAGACCCAGTACTTC	CASSIYMQETQYF
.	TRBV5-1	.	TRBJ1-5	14	TGCGCCAGCAGCCCGGACAGCGGCAATCAGCCCCAGCATTTT	CASSPDSGNQPQHF
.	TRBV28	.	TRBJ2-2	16	TGTGCCAGCAGTTTATTTCCAGGGAGAACAGGCGGGGAGCTGTTTTTT	CASSLFPGRTGGELFF
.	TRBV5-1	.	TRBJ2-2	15	TGCGCCAGCAGCTTGGCCGCGGGTTTGTCCGGGGAGCTGTTTTTT	CASSLAAGLSGELFF
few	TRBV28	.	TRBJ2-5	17	TGTGCCAGCAGTTTAATAGCCCTGGGTCGGGTTCGGGAGACCCAGTACTTC	CASSLIALGRVRETQYF
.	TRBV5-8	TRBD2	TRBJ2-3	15	TGTGCCAGCAGCTTGGGCGGGAGACCCGCAGATACGCAGTATTTT	CASSLGGRPADTQYF
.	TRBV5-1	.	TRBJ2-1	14	TGCGCCAGCAGCTTGGGGGCAGTAGATGGTGAGCAGTTCTTC	CASSLGAVDGEQFF
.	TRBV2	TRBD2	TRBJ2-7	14	TGTGCCAGCAAATCGCCTAGCGGGAGTTACGAGCAGTACTTC	CASKSPSGSYEQYF
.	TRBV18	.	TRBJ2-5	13	TGTGCCAGCTCACCACCTCCGCCAGAGACCCAGTACTTC	CASSPPPPETQYF
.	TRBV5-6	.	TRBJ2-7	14	TGTGCCAGCAGCTCTTTCGGGGGCCACTACGAGCAGTACTTC	CASSSFGGHYEQYF
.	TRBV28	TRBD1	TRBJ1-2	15	TGTGCCAGCAGCTCTAGGGACAGGGCTGTAGGTGGCTACACCTTC	CASSSRDRAVGGYTF
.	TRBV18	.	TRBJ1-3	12	TGTGCCAGCTCCGAAAACGGAAACACCATATATTTT	CASSENGNTIYF
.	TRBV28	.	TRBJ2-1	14	TGTGCCAGCAGTTTAGGCGGGACCCTCAATGAGCAGTTCTTC	CASSLGGTLNEQFF
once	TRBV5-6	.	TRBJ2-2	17	TGTGCCAGCAGCTTGGAGGGCTCCTCATGGGAGGCCGGGGAGCTGTTTTTT	CASSLEGSSWEAGELFF
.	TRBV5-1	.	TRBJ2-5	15	TGCGCCAGCAGCCTGGACATCCAGGTTCAAGAGACCCAGTACTTC	CASSLDIQVQETQYF
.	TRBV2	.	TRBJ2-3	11	TGTGCCAGCAGTGTAGGGGATACGCAGTATTTT	CASSVGDTQYF
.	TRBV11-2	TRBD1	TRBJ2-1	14	TGTGCCAGCAGCGTGACAGGGTTTAACAATGAGCAGTTCTTC	CASSVTGFNNEQFF
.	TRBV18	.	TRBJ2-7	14	TGTGCCAGCTCACCAGAAGACAGGCGCGGCGAGCAGTACTTC	CASSPEDRRGEQYF
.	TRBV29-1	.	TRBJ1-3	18	TGCAGCGTTGAAGATCGACGAGGGGTGCGGGCCTCTGGAAACACCATATATTTT	CSVEDRRGVRASGNTIYF
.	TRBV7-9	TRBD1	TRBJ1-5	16	TGTGCCAGCAGCCTGACAGGGGACGCCTCGAATCAGCCCCAGCATTTT	CASSLTGDASNQPQHF
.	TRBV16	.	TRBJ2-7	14	TGTGCCAGCACCCGAACCCAGAGCTCCTACGAGCAGTACTTC	CASTRTQSSYEQYF
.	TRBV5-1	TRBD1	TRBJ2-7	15	TGCGCCAGCAGCCAAGACGGGACAGGTTCCTACGAGCAGTACTTC	CASSQDGTGSYEQYF
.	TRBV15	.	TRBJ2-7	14	TGTGCCACCAGCAGAGAATGGGGAGACTACGAGCAGTACTTC	CATSREWGDYEQYF
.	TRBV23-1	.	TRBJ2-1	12	TGCGCCACCCCCGGGACGGCTTATGAGCAGTTCTTC	CATPGTAYEQFF
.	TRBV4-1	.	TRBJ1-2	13	TGCGCCAGCAGCCAAGCGGACAGCTATGGCTACACCTTC	CASSQADSYGYTF
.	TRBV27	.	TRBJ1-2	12	TGTGCCAGCAGTACCGGCCCTACTGGCTACACCTTC	CASSTGPTGYTF
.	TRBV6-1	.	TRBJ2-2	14	TGTGCCAGCAAGGACACCCCGAACACCGGGGAGCTGTTTTTT	CASKDTPNTGELFF